This T cell receptor (beta chain) came from a study of tumor-infiltrating lymphocytes in localized non-small cell lung cancer. The study, taken as a whole, reports: Only some patients had TCR sequencing, depending on available tissue.

The table lists this clone with a few counts. Its target is unknown. Profiled with immunoSEQ multiplex PCR; TCRdb holds only in-frame clones, not every one. The table records approximately 13,000 clones, roughly 70% of them present only once. The V gene end was trimmed by 6 bases and the J gene end by 5 bases; junction bases not matched to a gene: 4. CDR3 length: 14 residues. Germline CDR1 LNHDA, CDR2 SQIVND (reference sequence). The chain uses TRBV19 and TRBJ1-1, with TRBD1 matching over 12 bases. The TCR originated in a human donor with non-small cell lung cancer. Sequenced material: lung tumor tissue. The CDR3 region has the DNA TGTGCCAGTAGCCGGGACAGGGGGCGAACTGAAGCTTTCTTT. Its protein is CASSRDRGRTEAFF.